This TCR beta chain was captured in a study of cytomegalovirus exposure and HLA in healthy donors. Overall study findings and caveats: The study labeled fewer than 200 TCR beta chains cytomegalovirus-associated.

Participants comprised healthy donors of bone marrow. Concerning this clone: Antigen unknown.

PCR employed 60 Vbeta and 13 Jbeta primers. This table comes from immunoSEQ multiplex PCR, and its TCRdb copy is limited to in-frame clones, with some not included. In the table there are roughly 180,000 clones, under 90% of which are singletons. Germline V CDR1 and CDR2: SGHTS, YDEGEE. J gave up 5 bases and V 4 bases, and 3 bases lay outside the gene matches. The CDR3 runs 15 residues. The chain has TRBV5-8 and TRBJ2-1, with 13 bases identical to TRBD2. The clonotype comes from a male donor in good health and CMV-seronegative. Sequences were obtained from PBMCs. The CDR3 region has the DNA TGTGCCAGCAGCCCAGGGACTAGCGGGGACAATGAGCAGTTCTTC. Protein product: CASSPGTSGDNEQFF.